These 32 T cell receptor beta chains originate from one sample sequenced in a study of cytomegalovirus exposure and HLA in healthy donors (dated by TCRdb to between 2016 and 2019). The library was obtained by the immunoSEQ multiplex PCR assay. A mixture of 60 forward primers for TCR Vbeta segments and 13 reverse primers for TCR Jbeta segments was used in the multiplex PCR. TCRdb re-hosts the immuneACCESS table, in-frame sequences only. Its copies lack some clones; in the studies checked, an unresolved V gene accounts for under half of them, and the cause for the rest is not known. Recorded for this sample are some 88,000 clones; approximately 71% of them occurred a single time. The ten most abundant clones make up around 16% of the sample. The sequenced sample consisted of PBMCs. All receptors come from a woman between 18 and 29 years old in good health and CMV-seropositive.

About this clone itself: At one boundary the junction diverges from the germline segment, which might be a read error. The chain has TRBV7-7 and TRBJ2-1, with TRBD2 identical over 9 bases. This CDR3 region has 16 residues. The germline V gene encodes CDR1 SSHAT and CDR2 FNYEAQ (reference sequence). The CDR3 spells CASSLALAGAHSEQFF. The DNA of the CDR3 is TGTGCTAGCAGCTTAGCGTTAGCGGGGGCCCACAGTGAGCAGTTCTTC. The full variable domain, its missing parts supplied by reference TRBV7-7 and TRBJ2-1, is GAGVSQSPRYKVTKRGQDVTLRCDPISSHATLYWYQQALGQGPEFLTYFNYEAQPDKSGLPSDRFSAERPEGSISTLTIQRTEQRDSAMYRCASSLALAGAHSEQFFGPGTRLTVL.

V and J are TRBV7-9 and TRBJ1-5; maybe TRBD1 (5 bases). Germline V gene lookup returns CDR1 SEHNR and CDR2 FQNEAQ (reference sequence). Trimming shortened V by 5 bases and J by 0 bases, and 11 bases separated the two germline ends. The CDR3 loop spans 15 amino acids. The CDR3 DNA follows: TGTGCCAGCAGCCAGGGTCAGGGTAGCAATCAGCCCCAGCATTTT. Its protein product is CASSQGQGSNQPQHF.

The V call is TRBV9, the J call TRBJ2-5; D may be TRBD2 (7 bases). The CDR3 is 15 amino acids. V lost 0 bases and J lost 5, with 14 bases in between. Germline-derived CDR1 and CDR2 are SGDLS and YYNGEE. CDR3 sequence (DNA): TGTGCCAGCAGCGTAGCGGGGGGCTGGAGGGAGACCCAGTACTTC. Translated: CASSVAGGWRETQYF.

The CDR3 DNA sequence: TGTGCCAGCAGTCTCCGGACAGGGGGCTCCAGGGTGTCTGAAAAACTGTTTTTT. It codes for CASSLRTGGSRVSEKLFF. The genes are TRBV27 and TRBJ1-4, with 11 bases matching TRBD1. Per the germline V gene, CDR1 is MNHEY and CDR2 is SMNVEV (reference sequence). J lost 7 bases, V lost 5 bases, and 15 bases had no gene match. CDR3 length: 18 residues.

The chain has TRBV5-1 and TRBJ1-1; D not certain. Germline V CDR1 and CDR2: SGHRS, YFSETQ. The V end lost 6 bases, the J end lost 1 base, and 10 bases lay between the germline ends. This CDR3 comprises 13 residues. CDR3 sequence (DNA): TGCGCCAGCAAGAGTACCTGGAACACTGAAGCTTTCTTT. This sequence encodes CASKSTWNTEAFF.

The chain carries TRBV7-9 and TRBJ1-2, with a possible D match to TRBD1 (5 bases). Germline CDR1 reads SEHNR; CDR2 reads FQNEAQ (reference sequence). The V and J ends lost 1 base and 5 bases respectively, with 11 bases between them. The CDR3 has 14 amino acids. This chain's CDR3 is CASSLGAGNYGYTF. CDR3 nucleotides: TGTGCCAGCAGCTTAGGGGCAGGGAATTATGGCTACACCTTC.

The genes are TRBV4-2 and TRBJ2-7, with 11 bases fitting TRBD1. The CDR3 has 15 amino acids. V gave up 5 bases and J gave up 3 bases; unmatched junction bases: 6. Germline assignment: CDR1 LGHNA and CDR2 YNFKEQ. The CDR3 DNA sequence: TGTGCCAGCAGCGCGGGACAGGGGGGCCTCTACGAGCAGTACTTC. Protein product: CASSAGQGGLYEQYF.

The chain employs TRBV6-4 and TRBJ1-1; D not resolved. The CDR3 is 13 amino acids. V was cut by 2 bases and J by 1 base, with 5 bases left in between. CDR1 is MRHNA and CDR2 is SNTAGT in the germline V gene. The CDR3 sequence is CASSDRENTEAFF. CDR3 DNA sequence: TGTGCCAGCAGTGACCGGGAGAACACTGAAGCTTTCTTT.

This clone was seen a few times. V is TRBV5-1 and J is TRBJ1-2, with 10 bases that match TRBD1. After removal of 4 bases from V and 1 base from J, the junction contained 1 base not matched to a gene. Germline V gene lookup returns CDR1 SGHRS and CDR2 YFSETQ. The CDR3 runs 14 residues. The CDR3 sequence: CASSRDRGNYGYTF. As DNA, the CDR3 is TGCGCCAGCAGCAGGGACAGGGGTAACTATGGCTACACCTTC.

The chain recombines TRBV5-1 with TRBJ2-1; 12 bases match TRBD2. Per germline, CDR1 SGHRS and CDR2 YFSETQ. The CDR3 sequence is 16 residues long. J gave up 4 bases and V 4 bases, and 6 bases lay outside the gene matches. The CDR3 protein is CASSLGLAGIYNEQFF. The CDR3 DNA sequence: TGCGCCAGCAGCCTAGGACTAGCGGGGATTTACAATGAGCAGTTCTTC.

This clone has more than one count but fewer than ten. This chain joins TRBV7-3 and TRBJ1-2, with no clear D. Trimming shortened V by 3 bases and J by 7 bases, and 9 bases separated the two germline ends. Germline V lookup: CDR1 SGHTA, CDR2 FQGTGA. The CDR3 loop spans 12 amino acids. In DNA, the CDR3 is TGTGCCAGCAGCTTCGACAACGTTGGCTACACCTTC. Protein sequence: CASSFDNVGYTF.

J is TRBJ1-1 and V is TRBV2; D might be TRBD1 (5 bases). The CDR3 contains 13 residues. The V gene lost 1 base and the J gene lost 10 bases, with 13 bases spanning the gap. The germline V gene encodes CDR1 SNHLY and CDR2 FYNNEI. CDR3 DNA sequence: TGTGCCAGCAGTGAAGGACTCGGGGGGAGAGCTTTCTTT. It yields the protein CASSEGLGGRAFF. Full variable domain (outside the CDR3, taken from reference TRBV2 and TRBJ1-1): EPEVTQTPSHQVTQMGQEVILRCVPISNHLYFYWYRQILGQKVEFLVSFYNNEISEKSEIFDDQFSVERPDGSNFTLKIRSTKLEDSAMYFCASSEGLGGRAFFGQGTRLTVV.

Written as DNA, the CDR3 is TGTGCCATCAGTCTAGGGGGGGGGTTCCACGAGCAGTACTTC. Translated: CAISLGGGFHEQYF. The genes are TRBV10-3 and TRBJ2-7; D is perhaps TRBD2 (7 bases). Germline V CDR1 and CDR2: ENHRY, SYGVKD. Trimming took 5 bases from V and 5 from J, leaving 16 bases between them. The CDR3 is 14 residues long.

This sequence joins TRBV30 and TRBJ1-1; possibly TRBD1 for D (5 bases). The CDR3 is made up of 13 amino acids. Trimming took off 2 bases at V and 2 bases at J, with 9 bases between the two ends. CDR1 is GTSNPN and CDR2 is SVGIG in the germline V gene (reference sequence). The CDR3: CAWSRGVNTEAFF. The CDR3 DNA is TGTGCCTGGAGTCGGGGGGTCAACACTGAAGCTTTCTTT.

Remarks on this clone: Relative to the germline gene, one junction end is altered; a read error may explain this. The gene calls are TRBV27 and TRBJ1-1, with TRBD1 as a possible D gene (6 bases). This CDR3 has 12 residues. Germline V gives CDR1 MNHEY, CDR2 SMNVEV (reference sequence). The CDR3 here is CASTGLGAGPIF. In nucleotides, the CDR3 is TGTGCCAGCACTGGTTTGGGGGCCGGACCGATCTTT.

This clone showed up just a few times. The V call is TRBV9, the J call TRBJ2-1, with 9 bases identical to TRBD2. Germline CDR1 SGDLS, CDR2 YYNGEE. V shed 7 bases, J shed 5 bases, and the junction held 16 bases outside the gene matches. The CDR3 spans 17 residues. CDR3 bases: TGTGCCAGCGGACGACCCGAAAGGACTAGCGTGAACAATGAGCAGTTCTTC. Its protein is CASGRPERTSVNNEQFF.

The chain links TRBV28 to TRBJ1-2; 11 nucleotides line up with TRBD1. There are 17 residues in the CDR3. The germline V gene encodes CDR1 MDHEN and CDR2 SYDVKM. The V gene end was trimmed by 4 bases and the J gene end by 0 bases; junction bases not matched to a gene: 7. CDR3 sequence (DNA): TGTGCCAGCAGTTCATCCGGACAGGGGGCATCTAACTATGGCTACACCTTC. Translated, it gives CASSSSGQGASNYGYTF.

V is TRBV11-2 and J is TRBJ2-7, with D perhaps TRBD2 (5 bases). V lost 2 bases and J lost 2, with 10 bases in between. The CDR3 has 14 residues. CDR1 SGHAT and CDR2 FQNNGV come from the germline V gene. The CDR3 protein is CASSLSSGPYEQYF. The CDR3 DNA is TGTGCCAGCAGCTTAAGCAGCGGACCCTACGAGCAGTACTTC.

The rearrangement uses TRBV27 and TRBJ2-7; the match to TRBD1 covers 8 bases. CDR1 is MNHEY, CDR2 SMNVEV, per germline (reference sequence). The CDR3 runs to 14 residues. V trimming: 5 bases; J trimming: 4 bases; junction bases outside the gene matches: 7. The CDR3 DNA reads as TGTGCCAGCAGTCCACCAGACAGGGGTTACGAGCAGTACTTC. It yields the protein CASSPPDRGYEQYF.

The V call is TRBV2, the J call TRBJ2-7, with D unresolved. Trimming stripped 3 bases from V and 6 bases from J, with 18 bases between. The CDR3 spans 15 residues. The germline gives CDR1 SNHLY, CDR2 FYNNEI. The CDR3 loop reads CASSENVFGAPEQYF. The CDR3 bases are TGTGCCAGCAGTGAGAACGTGTTTGGAGCACCCGAGCAGTACTTC.

The CDR3 region has the DNA TGTGCCAGCAGCCCTTTAATGGCGGGTTACGAGCAGTACTTC. Translating gives CASSPLMAGYEQYF. This sequence joins TRBV7-8 and TRBJ2-7; D might be TRBD2 (5 bases). The CDR3 loop spans 14 amino acids. The V end lost 5 bases, the J end lost 4 bases, and 15 bases lay between the germline ends. CDR1 is SGHVS and CDR2 is FQNEAQ in the germline V gene. Looking up the rest from reference TRBV7-8 and TRBJ2-7 gives the full variable domain: GAGVSQSPRYKVAKRGQDVALRCDPISGHVSLFWYQQALGQGPEFLTYFQNEAQLDKSGLPSDRFFAERPEGSVSTLKIQRTQQEDSAVYLCASSPLMAGYEQYFGPGTRLTVT.

The rearrangement links TRBV5-1 to TRBJ1-1, with TRBD1 identical over 7 bases. Germline values: CDR1 SGHRS, CDR2 YFSETQ. This CDR3 has 14 residues. The V gene end was trimmed by 6 bases and the J gene end by 4 bases; junction bases not matched to a gene: 9. The CDR3 DNA sequence: TGCGCCAGCACCCCTGACAGGGCCCGCACTGAAGCTTTCTTT. This gives the protein CASTPDRARTEAFF.

The V gene is TRBV5-4, the J gene TRBJ1-2; the match to TRBD1 covers 9 bases. CDR3 length equals 15 residues. V lost 3 bases to trimming and J lost 3 bases; unmatched junction nucleotides: 6. Germline values: CDR1 SGHNT, CDR2 YYREEE (reference sequence). The CDR3 sequence is CASSSPGQGDYGYTF. CDR3 nucleotides: TGTGCCAGCAGCTCACCGGGACAGGGTGACTATGGCTACACCTTC.

The rearrangement links TRBV4-3 to TRBJ2-7; 12 nucleotides line up with TRBD2. This CDR3 is 15 amino acids long. The V segment lost 4 bases and the J segment 3 bases; nucleotides outside the gene matches: 4. The V gene's germline CDR1 is LGHNA and CDR2 YSLEER. The CDR3 DNA reads TGCGCCAGCAGCCTGGGACTAGCGGGCCTCTACGAGCAGTACTTC. Translation gives CASSLGLAGLYEQYF.

J is TRBJ1-5 and V is TRBV15; D is perhaps TRBD1 (6 bases). V was shortened by 8 bases and J by 5 bases, with 16 bases between the two germline ends. Germline V lookup: CDR1 LNHNV, CDR2 YYDKDF (reference sequence). The CDR3 runs 14 residues. The CDR3 is CATPGAGADQPQHF. CDR3 sequence (DNA): TGTGCCACCCCCGGCGCAGGGGCCGATCAGCCCCAGCATTTT.

V usage is TRBV4-3 and J usage is TRBJ1-1, with D perhaps TRBD1 (5 bases). The V end lost 0 bases, the J end lost 11 bases, and 16 bases lay between the germline ends. Germline V gene lookup returns CDR1 LGHNA and CDR2 YSLEER. CDR3 length: 14 residues. In DNA form, the CDR3 reads TGCGCCAGCAGCCAAGATAGAGAAGGGGCCGACGCTTTCTTT. Residues: CASSQDREGADAFF.

The chain joins TRBV30 to TRBJ1-3; 8 positions agree with TRBD1. Trimming cost V 4 bases and J 4 bases; bases outside gene matches: 3. CDR3 size: 13 residues. Germline assignment: CDR1 GTSNPN and CDR2 SVGIG (reference sequence). This CDR3 is CAWIRDRGNTIYF. The CDR3 nucleotides read TGTGCCTGGATACGGGACAGGGGAAACACCATATATTTT.

This rearrangement joins TRBV7-6 to TRBJ1-2; D remains unclear. Germline CDR1 SGHVS, CDR2 FNYEAQ. The CDR3 is made up of 13 amino acids. Trimming cost V 2 bases and J 6 bases, with 10 bases left between them. The CDR3 DNA follows: TGTGCCAGCAGCTTAACCGTGGCGGATGGCTACACCTTC. Amino acids: CASSLTVADGYTF.

This sequence joins TRBV4-3 and TRBJ1-1, with D hard to call. V was clipped by 0 bases and J by 8 bases, with 13 bases between them. The CDR3 length is 14 residues. The V gene's germline CDR1 is LGHNA and CDR2 YSLEER. This chain's CDR3 is CASSQDPATGEAFF. CDR3 sequence (DNA): TGCGCCAGCAGCCAAGATCCAGCCACGGGAGAAGCTTTCTTT.

This clone has more than one count but fewer than ten. The chain links TRBV27 to TRBJ2-5; 9 bases agree with TRBD1. The end of the DNA aligns better with TRBJ2-7, so the J call may be wrong. The CDR3 consists of 14 residues. Germline V gene data show CDR1 as MNHEY and CDR2 as SMNVEV (reference sequence). CDR3 amino acids: CASSLAGTGPEQYF. CDR3 coding DNA: TGTGCCAGCAGCCTTGCCGGGACAGGGCCCGAGCAGTACTTC.

The rearrangement links TRBV2 to TRBJ1-6, with TRBD1 matching over 8 bases. The CDR3 covers 14 residues. The ends lost 7 bases at V and 7 bases at J; junction bases unmatched: 6. Germline loops: CDR1 SNHLY, CDR2 FYNNEI. DNA of the CDR3: TGTGCCAGCACTCGGACAGGGAAGAATTCACCCCTCCACTTT. The encoded protein is CASTRTGKNSPLHF.

V usage is TRBV4-2 and J usage is TRBJ2-3; no clear D. V gave up 5 bases and J gave up 1 base, with 7 bases separating them. This CDR3 has 13 amino acids. In germline, CDR1 is LGHNA, CDR2 YNFKEQ. The CDR3 protein is CASSETRTDTQYF. The CDR3 DNA sequence: TGTGCCAGCAGCGAGACTCGCACAGATACGCAGTATTTT.